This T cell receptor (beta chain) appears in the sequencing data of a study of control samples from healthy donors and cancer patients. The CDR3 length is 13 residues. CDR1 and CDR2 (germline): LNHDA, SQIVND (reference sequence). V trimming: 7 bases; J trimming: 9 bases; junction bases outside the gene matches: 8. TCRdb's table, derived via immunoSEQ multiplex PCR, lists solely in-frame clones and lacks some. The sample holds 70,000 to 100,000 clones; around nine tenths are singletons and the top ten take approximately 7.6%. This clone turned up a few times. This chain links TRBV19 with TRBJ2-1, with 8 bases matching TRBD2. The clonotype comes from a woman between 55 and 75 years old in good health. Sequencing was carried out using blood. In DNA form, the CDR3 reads TGTGCCAGTACGGGGGGGCCCATCGGTGAGCAGTTCTTC. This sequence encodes CASTGGPIGEQFF. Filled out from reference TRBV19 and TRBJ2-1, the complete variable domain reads DGGITQSPKYLFRKEGQNVTLSCEQNLNHDAMYWYRQDPGQGLRLIYYSQIVNDFQKGDIAEGYSVSREKKESFPLTVTSAQKNPTAFYLCASTGGPIGEQFFGPGTRLTVL.